This TCR beta chain emerged from a study of CD8+ T cells in alopecia areata (dated by TCRdb to between 2018 and 2020). Context from the whole study: Treated patients were enrolled in an open-label pilot trial of oral tofacitinib, 5 to 10 mg twice daily, for moderate-to-severe alopecia areata. Patients received tofacitinib for 6 to 18 months and were then followed off drug for 6 months to check for delayed response and recurrence. For the treated patients, the SALT score, which quantifies what percentage of scalp surface area is affected, served as the measure of disease severity. In both human patients and the C3H/HeJ mouse model, the study applied high-throughput TCRbeta sequencing to look at T cell clonal expansion in alopecia areata. In humans, TCRbeta sequencing was performed on scalp tissue and on sorted CD4+ and CD8+ peripheral blood T cells from healthy controls and from patients with patchy or totalis/universalis alopecia areata. Patients on tofacitinib were biopsied at baseline and after 4 and 24 weeks of treatment, and several of the patients also had a later scalp biopsy. Scalp clonality was compared across normal scalp (n=4), patchy alopecia areata scalp (n=8), and alopecia totalis/universalis scalp (n=8). RNA came from the PAXgene miRNA kit for fixed scalp, the miRNeasy kit for PBMCs, and the RNeasy kit for mouse skin. TCRbeta CDR3 regions were amplified by immunoSEQ multiplex PCR with 35 Vbeta forward and 13 Jbeta reverse primers. The paper's findings and limits, for the study overall: Because the treated cohort was small and included a single nonresponder, larger studies are needed to assess links between baseline CD8+ expansion and response. TCR sequences shared between patients were less clear than in mice, possibly partly because of HLA diversity in the patient population. Resident alphabeta T cells in normal human skin are also sequenced, complicating scalp TCR repertoire analysis, unlike mouse skin dominated by gammadelta T cells. During tofacitinib treatment, many expanded lesional clones stuck around in both scalp and blood, and this persistence may partly explain why relapse happens after treatment is stopped. Compared with normal scalp, lesional scalp had higher clonality and more expanded CD8+ clones, particularly in alopecia totalis/universalis, a pattern that suggests antigenic drive. With tofacitinib, both scalp clonality and the number of expanded CD8+ clones among the top 100 scalp clones went down significantly.

Libraries came from the immunoSEQ multiplex PCR assay. RNA was extracted from all samples and reverse transcribed into cDNA as template for TCR sequencing. First-strand cDNA was synthesized with SuperScript III using a 2:1 mix of oligo-dT and random hexamers. A synthetic immune receptor repertoire was used to measure amplification bias, and any remaining bias was corrected computationally. The study's processing was this. Raw reads were preprocessed to remove errors, and CDR3 was defined according to IMGT conventions as the region from the conserved cysteine to phenylalanine. Clonality was computed as 1 minus the Shannon entropy, with the entropy normalized by log2 of the number of productive unique TCRs. CD4 or CD8 identity of scalp clones was inferred by cross-referencing scalp TCRbeta sequences with sorted blood CD4 and CD8 repertoires. Sourced from immuneACCESS, this table was stored by TCRdb with only in-frame sequences that have V and J called. A share of the clones is absent; for the studies checked, an unresolved V gene accounts for under half, and the remainder has no known explanation. V and J calls and clone size come straight from that table; D and trimming were deduced from the DNA. In this sample the table shows around 100,000 clones, 60% of which occur a single time. The ten largest clones add up to around 17% of the sample.

Details on this clone: The antigen it recognizes is unknown. No base-level quality is on record; no much larger clone is a single base apart.

This sample's treatment or condition label indicates: oral pan-JAK inhibitor, 5-10 mg twice daily. Lesional scalp punch biopsies and peripheral blood were obtained from alopecia areata patients. PBMCs were isolated by density centrifugation and stained for CD3, CD4 and CD8, after which CD4+ and CD8+ T cells were sorted on a FACSAria. The CDR3 runs 13 residues from the cysteine to the phenylalanine. CDR3 DNA only is kept here, 39 bases in frame from base 1. V lost 3 bases and J lost 5 bases, and the count of bases not matched to a germline gene is 4. Per the germline V gene, SQVTM is the CDR1 and ANQGSEA is the CDR2.

The source material was CD8+ T cells sorted from blood, sampled at approximately week 55, from a patient treated with tofacitinib. The TCR originated in a human donor with alopecia areata. The rearrangement combines TRBV29-1 with TRBJ2-1; 7 bases in the middle match TRBD2. The encoded CDR3 is CSVDRGGDNEQFF. The DNA sequence follows: TGCAGCGTTGATCGTGGGGGGGACAATGAGCAGTTCTTC.